Listed here are 31 T cell receptor beta chains from one sample, sequenced in a study of post-analysis software for immune sequencing data. Study-level findings and limits: Roughly 5 TRBV segments occurring more often in patients than controls included TRBV5-6, TRBV5-1 and TRBV20-1.

Their target antigens are unknown. The authors incorporated unique molecular identifiers into the TCR beta cDNA libraries. TCRdb fed the PCR reads into MiXCR, producing one record per CDR3 protein. The sample gives hundreds of thousands of distinct CDR3 sequences, about 27% of which show up once; approximately 0.6% is in the top ten. Sequencing was done on a sample of blood. All receptors come from a girl between 5 and 17 years old with multiple sclerosis.

This clonotype appeared a few times. A much more abundant neighbour one base away suggests this may be a read error. The chain recombines TRBV10-3 with TRBJ2-1; the match to TRBD1 covers 10 bases. Germline CDR1 is ENHRY and CDR2 is SYGVKD. The CDR3 has 14 residues. With V trimmed by 6 bases and J by 5 bases, 4 bases remained unmatched. CDR3 in DNA: TGTGCCATCAGGGGACAGGGGTTGCACAATGAGCAGTTCTTC. It encodes CAIRGQGLHNEQFF.

The genes are TRBV7-2 and TRBJ1-5; no reliable D call. Trimming removed 2 bases at V and 9 bases at J, with 8 bases between. Germline V gene lookup returns CDR1 SGHTA and CDR2 FQGNSA. This CDR3 region has 12 residues. The CDR3 is CASSLLFGPQHF. Here the CDR3 DNA reads TGTGCCAGCAGCTTACTCTTCGGGCCCCAGCATTTT.

The rearrangement links TRBV6-5 to TRBJ1-5, with a tentative D call TRBD1 (5 bases). The CDR3 covers 14 residues. Between the trimmed V and J ends, which lost 7 bases and 7 bases, there was a span of 17 bases. Germline lookup yields CDR1 MNHEY and CDR2 SVGAGI. CDR3 DNA sequence: TGTGCCAGCAACGCCCGGGGGGGTGGACAGCCCCAGCATTTT. Its protein is CASNARGGGQPQHF.

A few counts support this clonotype. The V and J genes are TRBV10-3 and TRBJ2-1; D possibly corresponds to TRBD2 (5 bases). Deletions cut 8 bases from V and 5 bases from J, with 19 bases between. CDR1 is ENHRY, CDR2 SYGVKD, per germline. This CDR3 is 15 amino acids long. CDR3 loop: CAIAELGLKNNEQFF. In DNA, the CDR3 is TGTGCCATCGCCGAACTAGGACTTAAAAACAATGAGCAGTTCTTC.

This clonotype came up a few times. V usage is TRBV29-1 and J usage is TRBJ2-1, with D perhaps TRBD2 (6 bases). Trimming left V 7 bases short and J 5 bases short, with 18 bases between. Germline V lookup: CDR1 SQVTM, CDR2 ANQGSEA. The CDR3 contains 14 residues. The CDR3 DNA follows: TGCAGCGGTGGTGGTGGAGGGCCAAACAATGAGCAGTTCTTC. Translating gives CSGGGGGPNNEQFF.

The chain has TRBV20-1 and TRBJ2-7, with a possible D match to TRBD1 (5 bases). Trimming left V 3 bases short and J 6 bases short, with 18 bases between. Germline V gene data show CDR1 as DFQATT and CDR2 as SNEGSKA (reference sequence). The CDR3 length is 14 residues. CDR3: CSASLPGLISEQYF. DNA of the CDR3: TGCAGTGCTAGTCTCCCAGGGTTGATAAGCGAGCAGTACTTC.

V usage is TRBV7-2 and J usage is TRBJ1-2; D call uncertain. Trimming removed 1 base at V and 2 bases at J, with 8 bases between. The CDR3 is 14 residues long. The germline gives CDR1 SGHTA, CDR2 FQGNSA. DNA of the CDR3: TGTGCCAGCAGCTTAGGTGTCGGAAACTATGGCTACACCTTC. As protein: CASSLGVGNYGYTF.

The genes are TRBV28 and TRBJ2-1; the D gene is possibly TRBD2 (6 bases). Trimming left V 6 bases short and J 7 bases short, with 16 bases between. The CDR3 length is 14 residues. Germline assignment: CDR1 MDHEN and CDR2 SYDVKM. DNA of the CDR3: TGTGCCAGCAGCACATCGACTAGTAGGAATGAGCAGTTCTTC. The encoded protein is CASSTSTSRNEQFF. Full variable domain (missing parts from reference TRBV28 and TRBJ2-1): DVKVTQSSRYLVKRTGEKVFLECVQDMDHENMFWYRQDPGLGLRLIYFSYDVKMKEKGDIPEGYSVSREKKERFSLILESASTNQTSMYLCASSTSTSRNEQFFGPGTRLTVL.

This clonotype was recorded a few times. This rearrangement joins TRBV27 to TRBJ2-1, with D perhaps assigned TRBD1 or TRBD2 (5 bases each). V was cut by 3 bases and J by 4 bases, with 13 bases left in between. The V gene's germline CDR1 is MNHEY and CDR2 SMNVEV (reference sequence). The length of the CDR3 is 15 residues. The CDR3, as DNA: TGTGCCAGCAGTTTTGGGGGTGGGGGATACAATGAGCAGTTCTTC. It is translated as CASSFGGGGYNEQFF.

The chain recombines TRBV29-1 with TRBJ2-7; tentatively, D is TRBD1 or TRBD2 (5 bases each). Trimming shortened V by 7 bases and J by 3 bases, and 13 bases separated the two germline ends. This CDR3 has 12 amino acids. CDR1 is SQVTM and CDR2 is ANQGSEA in the germline V gene. The CDR3 DNA reads TGCAGCGCGGGACGGGGATACTACGAGCAGTACTTC. Its translation: CSAGRGYYEQYF.

This clonotype was counted between two and nine times. The chain's CDR3 is CASSAPSASELHF. CDR3 nucleotide sequence: TGTGCCAGCAGCGCACCCTCCGCCAGCGAACTCCACTTT. This sequence joins TRBV7-9 and TRBJ1-6; no clear D. The CDR3 totals 13 residues. The germline V gene has CDR1 SEHNR and CDR2 FQNEAQ (reference sequence). V lost 5 bases to trimming and J lost 16 bases, with 18 bases between them.

This chain joins TRBV21-1 and TRBJ2-4. TRBV21-1 is a documented pseudogene. The CDR3 runs to 15 residues. CDR3 sequence: CASSKATKAKNIQYF. CDR3 coding DNA: TGTGCCAGCAGCAAAGCGACAAAAGCCAAAAACATTCAGTACTTC.

This chain uses TRBV6-2 or TRBV6-3 with TRBJ2-1; 10 nucleotides align to TRBD2. The J segment lost 3 bases and the V segment lost 1 base, leaving 6 bases of the junction unmatched. The length of the CDR3 is 17 residues. Looked up from germline, CDR1 is MNHEY and CDR2 is SVGEGT. Written as DNA, the CDR3 is TGTGCCAGCAGTTACTGGGCTAGCGGGGGCCACTACAATGAGCAGTTCTTC. Translating it yields CASSYWASGGHYNEQFF.

The chain joins TRBV5-5 to TRBJ2-5; TRBD1 might be the D (6 bases). V was clipped by 4 bases and J by 0 bases, with 13 bases between them. Germline CDR1 is SGHKS and CDR2 is YYEKEE (reference sequence). The CDR3 contains 15 residues. The chain's CDR3 is CASSQIDRYQETQYF. The CDR3 DNA follows: TGTGCCAGCAGCCAAATCGACAGGTACCAAGAGACCCAGTACTTC.

J is TRBJ2-5 and V is TRBV7-8, with D unclear. The CDR3 extends over 14 amino acids. Trimming took 1 base from V and 5 from J, leaving 11 bases between them. Looked up from germline, CDR1 is SGHVS and CDR2 is FQNEAQ. This chain's CDR3 is CASSLGVVRETQYF. Here the CDR3 DNA reads TGTGCCAGCAGCTTAGGGGTAGTTCGGGAGACCCAGTACTTC. Drawing the rest from reference TRBV7-8 and TRBJ2-5, the complete variable domain is GAGVSQSPRYKVAKRGQDVALRCDPISGHVSLFWYQQALGQGPEFLTYFQNEAQLDKSGLPSDRFFAERPEGSVSTLKIQRTQQEDSAVYLCASSLGVVRETQYFGPGTRLLVL.

The chain employs TRBV7-8 and TRBJ2-1; D is unresolved. V was pared by 6 bases and J by 0 bases, with 6 bases between. The CDR3 runs 13 residues. Germline V gives CDR1 SGHVS, CDR2 FQNEAQ. CDR3 loop: CASRANSYNEQFF. In DNA, the CDR3 is TGTGCCAGCAGAGCTAACTCCTACAATGAGCAGTTCTTC.

This clonotype was counted between two and nine times. The rearrangement links TRBV5-1 to TRBJ1-2; D is uncertain. This CDR3 is built from 12 residues. The germline V gene encodes CDR1 SGHRS and CDR2 YFSETQ. Trimming cost V 0 bases and J 6 bases, with 6 bases left between them. The CDR3 protein is CASSLAEHGYTF. Written as DNA, the CDR3 is TGCGCCAGCAGCTTGGCAGAGCATGGCTACACCTTC. Complete variable domain (other parts from reference TRBV5-1 and TRBJ1-2): KAGVTQTPRYLIKTRGQQVTLSCSPISGHRSVSWYQQTPGQGLQFLFEYFSETQRNKGNFPGRFSGRQFSNSRSEMNVSTLELGDSALYLCASSLAEHGYTFGSGTRLTVV.

The rearrangement uses TRBV12-5 and TRBJ1-4; maybe TRBD1 (6 bases). This CDR3 spans 16 amino acids. From germline, CDR1 is LGHNT and CDR2 FRNRAP. The V and J ends lost 3 bases and 8 bases respectively, with 19 bases between them. The CDR3 reads CASGLPQQGVGEKLFF. CDR3 sequence (DNA): TGTGCTAGTGGTTTACCCCAACAGGGAGTGGGCGAAAAACTGTTTTTT. The full variable domain, in which reference TRBV12-5 and TRBJ1-4 provide the parts outside the CDR3, is DARVTQTPRHKVTEMGQEVTMRCQPILGHNTVFWYRQTMMQGLELLAYFRNRAPLDDSGMPKDRFSAEMPDATLATLKIQPSEPRDSAVYFCASGLPQQGVGEKLFFGSGTQLSVL.

The chain couples TRBV7-2 to TRBJ2-7; 9 bases align to TRBD1. With V trimmed by 6 bases and J by 5 bases, 8 bases remained unmatched. CDR1 SGHTA and CDR2 FQGNSA come from the germline V gene. There are 14 residues in the CDR3. CDR3 amino acids: CASSTTGGHDEQYF. The CDR3, as DNA: TGTGCCAGCAGTACGACAGGGGGTCACGACGAGCAGTACTTC.

This clonotype was seen a handful of times. The chain joins TRBV29-1 to TRBJ1-2, with D hard to call. There are 13 residues in the CDR3. V was shortened by 6 bases and J by 2 bases, with 13 bases between the two germline ends. Germline assignment: CDR1 SQVTM and CDR2 ANQGSEA. The CDR3 DNA follows: TGCAGCGTGCCGGGCAGCCAGAACTATGGCTACACCTTC. Amino acids: CSVPGSQNYGYTF.

This clonotype occurred a few times. A much bigger clone sits one base away, suggesting this may be a read error. The chain has TRBV7-2 and TRBJ2-5; no clear D gene. V lost 2 bases to trimming and J lost 1 base, with 5 bases between them. CDR3 length: 13 amino acids. Germline CDR1 reads SGHTA; CDR2 reads FQGNSA. The CDR3 sequence: CASSLWLQETQYF. CDR3 bases: TGTGCCAGCAGCTTATGGCTCCAAGAGACCCAGTACTTC. The whole variable domain, filled in from reference TRBV7-2 and TRBJ2-5, reads GAGVSQSPSNKVTEKGKDVELRCDPISGHTALYWYRQSLGQGLEFLIYFQGNSAPDKSGLPSDRFSAERTGGSVSTLTIQRTQQEDSAVYLCASSLWLQETQYFGPGTRLLVL.

In this sample, this clonotype turned up a few times. The rearrangement links TRBV7-2 to TRBJ2-3; D is undetermined. CDR3 length: 12 residues. V lost 2 bases to trimming and J lost 6 bases, with 6 bases between them. The germline V gene encodes CDR1 SGHTA and CDR2 FQGNSA. Here the CDR3 reads CASSLYLDTQYF. The CDR3 nucleotides are TGTGCCAGCAGCTTATATTTGGATACGCAGTATTTT. Using reference TRBV7-2 and TRBJ2-3 for the parts outside the CDR3, the full variable domain is GAGVSQSPSNKVTEKGKDVELRCDPISGHTALYWYRQSLGQGLEFLIYFQGNSAPDKSGLPSDRFSAERTGGSVSTLTIQRTQQEDSAVYLCASSLYLDTQYFGPGTRLTVL.

This chain uses TRBV7-2 with TRBJ2-5; D may be TRBD2 (5 bases). CDR3 length equals 15 residues. The V end was cut by 1 base, the J end by 5 bases, with 14 bases between. CDR1 is SGHTA, CDR2 FQGNSA, per germline. CDR3 region: CASSLGGSRGETQYF. The CDR3 DNA follows: TGTGCCAGCAGCTTAGGGGGATCAAGAGGGGAGACCCAGTACTTC.

The chain employs TRBV20-1 and TRBJ2-1; D not resolved. Trimming took off 1 base at V and 5 bases at J, with 21 bases between the two ends. The CDR3 totals 17 residues. From germline, CDR1 is DFQATT and CDR2 SNEGSKA (reference sequence). The CDR3: CSARGIKQEIWDNEQFF. CDR3 coding DNA: TGCAGTGCTAGAGGAATAAAGCAGGAGATTTGGGACAATGAGCAGTTCTTC.

This chain uses TRBV20-1 with TRBJ2-1, with TRBD2 identical over 11 bases. The length of the CDR3 is 18 residues. Germline assignment: CDR1 DFQATT and CDR2 SNEGSKA (reference sequence). J was trimmed by 3 bases and V by 1 base; bases with no gene match: 11. CDR3 loop: CSARGTSGREGGYNEQFF. DNA of the CDR3: TGCAGTGCTAGAGGTACTAGCGGGAGAGAAGGGGGCTACAATGAGCAGTTCTTC.

The chain combines TRBV10-3 with TRBJ2-3, with D possibly being TRBD1 (5 bases). CDR1 ENHRY and CDR2 SYGVKD come from the germline V gene. V lost 4 bases, J lost 4 bases, and 12 bases lay in between. The CDR3 consists of 14 residues. The CDR3 DNA reads as TGTGCCATCAGTGGTCAGGGAAATCCAGATACGCAGTATTTT. It encodes CAISGQGNPDTQYF.

This clonotype was seen only a few times. The chain recombines TRBV29-1 with TRBJ2-5; 11 bases agree with TRBD2. V was pared by 6 bases and J by 5 bases, with 8 bases of the junction left unmatched. The germline CDR1 and CDR2 sequences are SQVTM and ANQGSEA. The CDR3 is 14 amino acids. The CDR3 loop is CSVSSGRSEETQYF. As DNA, the CDR3 is TGCAGCGTATCTAGCGGGAGGTCGGAGGAGACCCAGTACTTC.

This rearrangement joins TRBV28 to TRBJ1-2; D unclear. V lost 6 bases and J lost 1, with 9 bases in between. From germline, CDR1 is MDHEN and CDR2 SYDVKM. This CDR3 spans 13 amino acids. CDR3 DNA: TGTGCCAGCAGCGTCAGTTTTAACTATGGCTACACCTTC. Its protein product is CASSVSFNYGYTF.

This clonotype was found a few times. This sequence joins TRBV11-2 and TRBJ2-7; perhaps TRBD1 as D (6 bases). Deletions cut 5 bases from V and 2 bases from J, with 37 bases between. CDR3 length: 22 amino acids. CDR1 and CDR2 from the germline V gene are SGHAT and FQNNGV. The CDR3 loop reads CASSHKPLQGQGSIRRPYEQYF. The DNA of the CDR3 is TGTGCCAGCAGCCATAAACCGCTTCAGGGGCAAGGTTCAATCCGGCGGCCCTACGAGCAGTACTTC. Using reference TRBV11-2 and TRBJ2-7 for the parts outside the CDR3, the full variable domain is EAGVAQSPRYKIIEKRQSVAFWCNPISGHATLYWYQQILGQGPKLLIQFQNNGVVDDSQLPKDRFSAERLKGVDSTLKIQPAKLEDSAVYLCASSHKPLQGQGSIRRPYEQYFGPGTRLTVT.

The chain has TRBV7-9 and TRBJ2-3, with TRBD1 as a possible D gene (5 bases). Trimming stripped 8 bases from V and 6 bases from J, with 15 bases between. Germline CDR1 SEHNR, CDR2 FQNEAQ (reference sequence). The CDR3 loop spans 13 amino acids. CDR3 in amino acids: CASRKDNPDTQYF. The DNA of the CDR3 is TGTGCCAGCCGGAAGGACAATCCCGATACGCAGTATTTT.

This clonotype was counted ten times or more. The V and J genes are TRBV6-5 and TRBJ1-2, with no clear D. Germline CDR1 MNHEY, CDR2 SVGAGI. V lost 2 bases, J lost 3 bases, and 7 bases lay in between. The CDR3 has 13 amino acids. The CDR3 sequence is CASSYSGDYGYTF. CDR3 nucleotide sequence: TGTGCCAGCAGTTACAGCGGGGACTATGGCTACACCTTC.